This is a list of T cell receptor beta chains from one sample in a study of cytomegalovirus exposure and HLA in healthy donors. Assay: immunoSEQ multiplex PCR; the TCRdb copy retains only in-frame clones and omits some. The sample consists of 99,000 or so clones, roughly 15% of them appearing once. The material sequenced was PBMCs. Receptors were obtained from a female donor in good health and CMV-seronegative. Both conserved end residues are part of each CDR3. Where a row states a size, it is once, few, many or the class of an expanded clone; other rows omit it.

TRBV4-3,few,TRBJ2-5,CASSVGLAGSPGQETQYF
TRBV13,-,TRBJ1-3,CASSLSRRGSGNTIYF
TRBV4-1,few,TRBJ1-5,CASSQDYGTGGDQPQHF
TRBV9,few,TRBJ1-1,CASSPPPGQLSRNTEAFF
TRBV5-6,few,TRBJ1-3,CASSNRGTSGNTIYF
TRBV29-1,-,TRBJ2-7,CSVRQGSSYEQYF
TRBV28,-,TRBJ1-2,CASSRRFDYGYTF
TRBV23-1,-,TRBJ1-1,CASSQSQLGRRDRGALNTEAFF
TRBV6-6,few,TRBJ2-1,CASGILAGGSNEQFF
TRBV4-3,few,TRBJ2-3,CASSLRTSGGAQYF
TRBV7-8,few,TRBJ2-2,CASSLGAAGPGELFF
TRBV4-3,-,TRBJ2-7,CASSQDKGLPYEQYF
TRBV19,-,TRBJ2-5,CASSIGAASQETQYF
TRBV11-2,few,TRBJ1-5,CASSLSPSDQPQHF
TRBV7-9,few,TRBJ1-1,CASSLSTEAFF
TRBV6-5,-,TRBJ2-7,CASSRREGNYEQYF
TRBV4-3,few,TRBJ1-1,CASSQERGTEAFF
TRBV2,few,TRBJ2-2,CASTEEGGELFF
TRBV4-1,few,TRBJ2-1,CASTRGTPRRVEQFF